This T cell receptor (beta chain) is drawn from a study of cytomegalovirus exposure and HLA in healthy donors. For this clone: The antigen is undetermined.

Study-wide points: For most subjects, TCR beta sequences were reported to predict HLA-A and HLA-B alleles with accuracy.

Amplification used 60 Vbeta primers and 13 Jbeta primers. Assay used: immunoSEQ multiplex PCR; TCRdb lists only in-frame clones, some missing. Of about 130,000 clones listed, around 86% are singletons. V lost 5 bases, J lost 2 bases, and 4 bases lay in between. The CDR3 sequence is 11 residues long. Germline CDR1 is MDHEN and CDR2 is SYDVKM. This TCR was sampled from a man aged 18 to 29 in good health and CMV-seronegative. Material: PBMCs. V usage is TRBV28 and J usage is TRBJ2-7; D is ambiguous. The CDR3 reads CASSPAYEQYF. The CDR3 DNA is TGTGCCAGCAGTCCAGCCTACGAGCAGTACTTC.